Reported below is one T cell receptor beta chain. Its cognate antigen is unknown. This sample is drawn from a study of T cell responses to AZD1222 COVID-19 vaccine. Study-level background: Second-dose timings of about 4 or about 12 weeks were pooled. The study, taken as a whole, reports: Sampling captured repertoires only after the peak T cell response. Baseline serology detected seropositivity in only five or six AZD1222 recipients.

The method was immunoSEQ multiplex PCR; TCRdb's version includes in-frame clones alone and lacks a portion of them. Here the sample spans 96,000 or so clones, roughly nine tenths being singletons. Sequenced material: peripheral blood, taken on day 0 of AZD1222 vaccination. This TCR was recovered from an adult in good health.

CDR3 amino acids: CASSLDVSPGYTF. For the CDR3, the DNA is TGCGCCAGCAGCTTGGATGTCTCCCCGGGCTACACCTTC. The chain has TRBV5-1 and TRBJ1-2; D uncertain. Germline CDR1 reads SGHRS; CDR2 reads YFSETQ. The CDR3 extends over 13 amino acids. The ends were cut back, 0 bases at V and 8 bases at J, with 11 bases in the middle.